This TCR beta chain was captured by sequencing in a study of cytomegalovirus exposure and HLA in healthy donors. Background on the study: The 120 or so validation repertoires, a later analysis reported, used the same platform as the 666 first-cohort repertoires.

This clone has just a few counts. Antigen specificity is unknown. Study-wide results and limits: Most observed TCR sequences were rare, whereas some public TCRs were detected in many donors.

In germline, CDR1 is GTSNPN, CDR2 SVGIG (reference sequence). The CDR3 spans 13 residues. V gave up 1 base and J gave up 6 bases, with 7 bases separating them. Assay used: immunoSEQ multiplex PCR; TCRdb lists only in-frame clones, some missing. The sample consists of roughly 330,000 clones, approximately 86% of them appearing once. Sequencing was carried out using PBMCs. The TCR comes from a woman aged 30 to 39 in good health and CMV-seropositive. The chain employs TRBV30 and TRBJ1-6; no clear D gene. This CDR3 is CAWSELINSPLHF. The CDR3 DNA reads TGTGCCTGGAGTGAACTGATTAATTCACCCCTCCACTTT.